The clone carrying this TCR beta chain was observed a single time. The antigen is not known. These data are taken from a study of OX40 agonist ivuxolimab in advanced cancers. Findings of the study overall: The CD4+ and CD8+ T cells in the blood had expanded clonally by week 6 at 0.1 to 3.0 mg/kg.

The data were produced by immunoSEQ multiplex PCR, yet TCRdb's version contains in-frame clones alone and is incomplete. The sample includes approximately 130,000 clones, about nine tenths of them seen just once. The TCR originated in an adult with an advanced solid tumor such as melanoma, head and neck, liver or kidney cancer. This sample comprised CD4+ or CD8+ T cells sorted from blood, obtained in a trial of the OX40 agonist ivuxolimab.

The CDR3 region is CASSFWSGELFF. CDR3 nucleotide sequence: TGTGCCAGCAGCTTTTGGTCGGGGGAGCTGTTTTTT. The rearrangement joins TRBV7-3 to TRBJ2-2; D is unresolved. Looked up from germline, CDR1 is SGHTA and CDR2 is FQGTGA. Trimming cost V 3 bases and J 8 bases, with 7 bases left between them. This CDR3 has 12 residues.